These T cell receptor beta chains were read from a single sample in a study of T cell repertoires in cytomegalovirus infection. TCRdb reanalysed the reads using MiXCR and keeps one entry per CDR3 protein. The sample includes roughly 280,000 distinct CDR3 sequences, about 20% of them seen just once. No antigen has been identified for these receptors. The material was cultured PBMCs, obtained from culture after CMV antigen stimulation. Receptors originate from a human donor in good health (CMV status not recorded). Some clones in this sample may be carry-over from other donors' samples. Each CDR3 is given with its conserved first and last residue. The order of the fields is V gene, D gene, J gene, CDR3 protein. The D gene is left open where the match is weak.

V gene: TRBV5-3
D gene: TRBD1
J gene: TRBJ1-6
CDR3 protein: CASSLDRVDSPLHF

V gene: TRBV7-2
D gene: -
J gene: TRBJ2-1
CDR3 protein: CASRSSRNEQFF

V gene: TRBV6-1
D gene: -
J gene: TRBJ1-1
CDR3 protein: CASASGNTEAFF

V gene: TRBV7-6
D gene: TRBD1
J gene: TRBJ1-1
CDR3 protein: CASSPRQGAADTEAFF

V gene: TRBV7-8
D gene: -
J gene: TRBJ2-3
CDR3 protein: CASSLESTEANTQYF

V gene: TRBV6-1
D gene: -
J gene: TRBJ1-4
CDR3 protein: CASRRTLSYEKLFF

V gene: TRBV9
D gene: -
J gene: TRBJ2-7
CDR3 protein: CASSVNGDSSYEQYF

V gene: TRBV19
D gene: TRBD1
J gene: TRBJ1-1
CDR3 protein: CASSSTGDTEAFF

V gene: TRBV6-1
D gene: TRBD1
J gene: TRBJ2-1
CDR3 protein: CASRGTGLGRDEQFF

V gene: TRBV19
D gene: TRBD1
J gene: TRBJ1-4
CDR3 protein: CASGRGNPTNEKLFF

V gene: TRBV20-1
D gene: -
J gene: TRBJ2-3
CDR3 protein: CSARDEGAGSTDTQYF

V gene: TRBV9
D gene: -
J gene: TRBJ2-7
CDR3 protein: CASSVGVGPYEQYF

V gene: TRBV7-9
D gene: TRBD1
J gene: TRBJ2-5
CDR3 protein: CASSQTGVLTETQYF

V gene: TRBV7-6
D gene: TRBD2
J gene: TRBJ2-5
CDR3 protein: CASSLFYSGKSETQYF

V gene: TRBV6-2/TRBV6-3
D gene: TRBD2
J gene: TRBJ2-5
CDR3 protein: CASSYGTSGDQETQYF

V gene: TRBV15
D gene: TRBD2
J gene: TRBJ2-1
CDR3 protein: CATSRDLSGAGYNEQFF